Below, 5 T cell receptor beta chains from the same sample are listed, as sequenced in a study of regulatory T cells in long-lasting Graves disease. Arm-PCR of CDR3 regions and iRepertoire HTBI primers were used to build TCR beta libraries. MiXCR, run by TCRdb on the multiplex PCR reads, gives a single entry per CDR3 protein. The data contain 410,000 or so distinct CDR3 sequences, 15% of them seen just once; the ten biggest clones take up 16%. As to time point: newly diagnosed GD, antithyroid drugs for less than 3 months. Construction of the TCR library relied on RNA isolated from PBMCs. These data are also associated with another study on T cells in Graves' hyperthyroidism and ophthalmopathy.

The sequencing used peripheral blood mononuclear cells (PBMCs), collected at new diagnosis, from a patient treated with antithyroid drugs. All receptors come from a woman in her thirties with Graves disease.

In its sample, this clonotype was seen a few times. The J gene is TRBJ2-2, the V gene TRBV4-1, with D possibly being TRBD2 (5 bases). Germline V gene lookup returns CDR1 MGHRA and CDR2 YSYEKL. Trimming removed 4 bases from V and 0 bases from J, with 15 bases in between. The CDR3 runs 17 residues. DNA for the CDR3: TGCGCCAGCAGCCTTGCCCCAAGCGGCGCGAACACCGGGGAGCTGTTTTTT. This codes for CASSLAPSGANTGELFF.

This clonotype was seen more than once but under ten times. This CDR3 reads CASSPAFVGAGEQYF. DNA of the CDR3: TGTGCCAGCAGTCCTGCCTTTGTGGGGGCGGGAGAGCAGTACTTC. J is TRBJ2-7 and V is TRBV7-2; either TRBD1 or TRBD2 may supply D (6 bases each). CDR1 and CDR2 (germline): SGHTA, FQGNSA. Trimming cost V 6 bases and J 7 bases, with 22 bases left between them. The length of the CDR3 is 15 residues. The whole variable domain, remainder taken from reference TRBV7-2 and TRBJ2-7, is GAGVSQSPSNKVTEKGKDVELRCDPISGHTALYWYRQSLGQGLEFLIYFQGNSAPDKSGLPSDRFSAERTGGSVSTLTIQRTQQEDSAVYLCASSPAFVGAGEQYFGPGTRLTVT.

This clonotype has a count of ten or more. The V gene is TRBV20-1, the J gene TRBJ2-1; the match to TRBD2 covers 10 bases. With 6 bases clipped from V and 12 bases from J, the junction kept 17 bases outside the gene matches. In germline, CDR1 is DFQATT, CDR2 SNEGSKA (reference sequence). This CDR3 is built from 15 residues. CDR3 in DNA: TGCAGTGCAGCTTCCGGGACTAGCGCCGATAAGGGGCAGTTCTTC. It codes for CSAASGTSADKGQFF.

This clonotype was counted only a few times. V and J are TRBV28 and TRBJ2-1, with D possibly matching TRBD2 (5 bases). Germline V gene data show CDR1 as MDHEN and CDR2 as SYDVKM. With 1 base removed from V and 0 bases from J, the gap between germline ends came to 13 bases. The CDR3 is 17 amino acids. The CDR3 nucleotides read TGTGCCAGCAGTTTATACTCTCGTCGGGGCTCCTACAATGAGCAGTTCTTC. This gives the protein CASSLYSRRGSYNEQFF.

The genes are TRBV29-1 and TRBJ2-5; D not resolved. CDR1 and CDR2 (germline): SQVTM, ANQGSEA. Deletions cut 6 bases from V and 5 bases from J, with 10 bases between. The CDR3 has 11 amino acids. CDR3 in DNA: TGCAGCGTCCTCCTGGGGGAGACCCAGTACTTC. Translated: CSVLLGETQYF. Drawing the rest from reference TRBV29-1 and TRBJ2-5, the complete variable domain is SAVISQKPSRDICQRGTSLTIQCQVDSQVTMMFWYRQQPGQSLTLIATANQGSEATYESGFVIDKFPISRPNLTFSTLTVSNMSPEDSSIYLCSVLLGETQYFGPGTRLLVL.